These T cell receptor beta chains were read from a single sample in a study of PD-L1 blockade in urothelial cancer. Assay used: immunoSEQ multiplex PCR; TCRdb lists only in-frame clones, some missing. Of about 63,000 clones in the sample, roughly 76% were seen once. The sequences come from PBMCs, collected around atezolizumab (anti-PD-L1) treatment. These receptor sequences come from a man aged 65 to 85 with urothelial cancer. CDR3s include the opening cysteine and the closing phenylalanine or tryptophan. D genes are given only for firm matches.

v_call,d_call,j_call,cdr3_aa
TRBV6-5,.,TRBJ2-2,CASRKPGHNTGELFF
TRBV5-1,TRBD1,TRBJ2-1,CASSLGDSPNEQFF
TRBV5-6,.,TRBJ2-3,CASSPGQFPDTQYF
TRBV10-1,.,TRBJ2-5,CASSGAGETQYF
TRBV7-2,.,TRBJ1-1,CASSPTREDTEAFF
TRBV6-5,TRBD1,TRBJ1-1,CASSYRPGTGGGEAFF
TRBV7-2,TRBD1,TRBJ1-4,CASSLQGYGTVDEKLFF
TRBV6-1,.,TRBJ2-7,CASSLDRFSYEQYF
TRBV7-7,.,TRBJ1-4,CASSLGQGNEKLFF
TRBV19,TRBD2,TRBJ2-5,CASSPQGREGETQYF
TRBV29-1,TRBD1,TRBJ2-5,CSVNRGQETQYF
TRBV11-2,.,TRBJ2-1,CASSLARGSNEQFF
TRBV9,TRBD2,TRBJ2-3,CASSVPSGGTDTQYF
TRBV27,TRBD2,TRBJ2-6,CASSRGTGGTGANVLTF
TRBV2,TRBD1,TRBJ2-5,CASRRTGAQETQYF
TRBV9,.,TRBJ2-3,CASGSSASTDTQYF
TRBV9,TRBD2,TRBJ2-3,CASSVAPGGTARTDTQYF
TRBV7-9,TRBD2,TRBJ2-1,CASSPGLAGSHEQFF
TRBV11-3,.,TRBJ2-3,CASSKGADTQYF
TRBV5-6,TRBD1,TRBJ1-1,CASSSQGRTEAFF
TRBV5-1,TRBD1,TRBJ2-7,CASSPTGGGYEQYF
TRBV6-6,.,TRBJ2-7,CASSTDTYEQYF
TRBV28,.,TRBJ2-7,CASSFPPPRQYF
TRBV7-9,TRBD1,TRBJ2-7,CASSRSGQGAREQYF
TRBV4-1,.,TRBJ1-4,CASSQEESGSTLWEKLFF
TRBV13,.,TRBJ2-2,CASSFRSSGGELFF
TRBV19,.,TRBJ2-1,CASSIDRTANEQFF
TRBV9,.,TRBJ2-3,CASSGGGRSTDTQYF
TRBV12-1,.,TRBJ1-3,CASSYRDTSSGNTIYF
TRBV4-2,TRBD1,TRBJ2-7,CASSQDLRTGVYEQYF
TRBV5-1,.,TRBJ2-4,CASSLGQHLNIQYF
TRBV7-2,TRBD1,TRBJ2-7,CASSLTGTGGGEQYF
TRBV6-1,TRBD2,TRBJ2-3,CASSGLAGGTDTQYF
TRBV7-6,TRBD1,TRBJ2-7,CASSLSGTGGSYEQYF
TRBV27,TRBD2,TRBJ2-1,CASSPLAGRSEQFF
TRBV14,.,TRBJ2-7,CASSQDLGAGATPYEQYF
TRBV27,.,TRBJ2-1,CASSQQGYGSYNEQFF
TRBV28,TRBD1,TRBJ2-1,CASSINRGEQFF
TRBV4-1,.,TRBJ2-1,CASSQGLGGEQFF
TRBV19,TRBD1,TRBJ2-2,CASSRLRGQGANTGELFF
TRBV5-1,TRBD1,TRBJ2-5,CASSFRGADRGQETQYF
TRBV7-8,.,TRBJ2-7,CASSVVNGYEQYF
TRBV2,.,TRBJ1-2,CASNEGGANYGYTF
TRBV30,TRBD1,TRBJ2-7,CAWSVQGSHEQYF
TRBV9,.,TRBJ2-1,CASSVSGTGGNEQFF
TRBV18,.,TRBJ2-3,CASSPRGGTDTQYF
TRBV7-8,.,TRBJ2-7,CASSQGAGGGYEQYF
TRBV29-1,.,TRBJ1-4,CSVEEAGTNEKLFF
TRBV5-1,.,TRBJ2-5,CASSLSLAAGETQYF
TRBV5-1,.,TRBJ2-1,CASSLQGSRAEQFF
TRBV5-1,TRBD2,TRBJ2-5,CASSFGGEETQYF
TRBV19,TRBD1,TRBJ1-4,CASSPGGVVEAFNEKLFF